This record concerns one T cell receptor beta chain sequence. No antigen is known for it. Per-nucleotide qualities are absent, and no much larger clonotype sits a single base away. The source of the sample is a study of regulatory T cells in long-lasting Graves disease (dated by TCRdb to about 2021). Study-level background: Persistent Graves' disease meant more than 5 years of antithyroid drug treatment with TSH receptor autoantibodies that stayed positive. TCR sequencing covered roughly 13 persistent and approximately 20 newly diagnosed Graves' disease patients, some 33 samples in total. The study was registered as a clinical trial and conducted in China. Patients with persistent Graves' disease were compared with patients with newly diagnosed Graves' disease using TCR sequencing and RNA sequencing of peripheral blood. In the clinical cohort, patients with persistent Graves' disease had used antithyroid drugs for an average of around 10 years.

From the cysteine through the phenylalanine, the CDR3 covers 14 amino acids. Only CDR3 DNA remains: 42 bases, in frame from the first base. V and J lose 3 bases and 8 bases, and a span of 19 bases separates them. The germline V gene (reference sequence) sets CDR1 to DFQATT and CDR2 to SNEGSKA. Libraries were built with multiplex PCR. TCRdb names Illumina HiSeq 4000 as the instrument used. To build TCR beta libraries, CDR3 regions were amplified by Arm-PCR using iRepertoire HTBI primers. Before sequencing, the PCR products went through gel purification. The paper's processing steps were these. A total of roughly 58 TRBV and about 13 TRBJ segments were identified across samples and were used for gene usage analysis of CDR3 amino acid clonotypes. COPE and FqMerger were used to merge the filtered high-quality paired reads into contigs. Contigs were aligned with BLAST to IMGT TRBV, TRBD and TRBJ reference genes, and CDR3 was defined per IMGT. Highly expanded clones were defined as clonotypes with a frequency above 0.1%. Repertoire diversity was measured by Shannon entropy, and V-J evenness by the Gini coefficient. A clonotype found in more than one individual was treated as public. In-frame beta chains were kept once TCRdb had trimmed the public reads at Q25 with fastp and called clones with MiXCR. Merged by CDR3 protein, the rows form single entries marked with the most common genes and DNA. TCRdb's processing, not the authors', yielded these V and J calls. This sample gives some 470,000 distinct CDR3 sequences in total; 20% to 25% of them show up just once. Jointly, the top ten make up more than 6% of the sample.

Per the publication, the time point label means: persistent/refractory GD, antithyroid drugs over 5 years with positive TRAb. For both TCR sequencing and RNA sequencing, RNA was extracted from PBMCs using TRIzol. Graves' disease was diagnosed according to American Thyroid Association guidelines. The patients came from an endocrinology department in Xi'an, China. Each patient gave 8.5 to 9.5 milliliters of peripheral blood, collected in an EDTA anticoagulant tube. Ficoll Paque Plus density gradient separation was used to isolate PBMCs, and no further T cell sorting was done. An Agilent 2100 Bioanalyzer and agarose gel were used to check RNA quality, while a NanoDrop 2000 measured RNA concentration. Overall results and qualifications from the work: Persistent disease showed preferential use of TRBV28, TRBJ1-2 and TRBJ2-5, whereas newly diagnosed disease favored TRBV20-1 and TRBJ2-1. Sequencing and analysis were restricted to the TCR beta chain. Only peripheral blood was studied, because thyroid tissue, the primary lesion, was inaccessible. Persistent Graves' disease patients showed lower TCR Shannon entropy and fewer highly expanded clones than newly diagnosed patients, suggesting clonal expansion. As a limitation, the authors acknowledged that the small sample size may reduce accuracy. A larger number of public clonotypes was shared among persistent patients (2,741) than among newly diagnosed patients (roughly 1,000).

Specimen: peripheral blood mononuclear cells (PBMCs), collected when the disease was refractory, from a patient treated with antithyroid drugs. This receptor chain uses TRBV20-1 and TRBJ1-2; tentative D gene TRBD1, with 6 bases matching. The clonotype originates from a female donor with Graves disease. The CDR3 protein: CSARDGGGSRGYTF. The base sequence is TGCAGTGCTAGGGATGGGGGCGGGTCCCGGGGCTACACCTTC.